Listed here is a single T cell receptor beta chain. Its antigen remains unidentified. Generated by immunoSEQ multiplex PCR, the TCRdb table keeps only in-frame clones and is missing some. The sample has roughly 2,300,000 clones; 92% are singletons. The data derive from a study of shared clonotypes between healthy human individuals. Findings and caveats of the study: Researchers found naive subsets generally carried larger estimated richness than memory subsets. Among donors, the sharing of clonotypes was expected to be influenced by sequencing depth.

The CDR3 runs to 15 residues. Germline CDR1 and CDR2: SGHRS and YFSETQ. The V segment lost 0 bases and the J segment 6 bases; nucleotides outside the gene matches: 7. This chain links TRBV5-1 with TRBJ1-2; 8 positions match TRBD1. The receptor's source is a man aged 18 to 30 in good health. Some clones in this sample may be carry-over from other donors' samples. The sequencing input was naive CD4+ T cells from PBMCs. Noted subset: CD45RA+ positively selected. CDR3 DNA: TGCGCCAGCAGCTTGGTTTACCTGGGACAGGATGGCTACACCTTC. Translation gives CASSLVYLGQDGYTF.